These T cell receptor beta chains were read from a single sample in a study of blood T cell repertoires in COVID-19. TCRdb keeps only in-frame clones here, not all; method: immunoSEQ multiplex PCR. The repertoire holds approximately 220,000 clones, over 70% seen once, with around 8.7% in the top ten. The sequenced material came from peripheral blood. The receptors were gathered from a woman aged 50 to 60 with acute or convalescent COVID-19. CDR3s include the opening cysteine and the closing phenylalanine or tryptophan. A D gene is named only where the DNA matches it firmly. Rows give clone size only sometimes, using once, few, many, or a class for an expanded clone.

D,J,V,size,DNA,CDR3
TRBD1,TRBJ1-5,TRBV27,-,TGTGCCAGCAGTTTAGAGGGGGCGGGAAAGCCCCAGCATTTT,CASSLEGAGKPQHF
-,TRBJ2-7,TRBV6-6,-,TGTGCCAGCAGCCCCTTAATCGAGCAGTACTTC,CASSPLIEQYF
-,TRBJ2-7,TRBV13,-,TGTGCCAGCAGCTTCGGGGACTTATCCTACGAGCAGTACTTC,CASSFGDLSYEQYF
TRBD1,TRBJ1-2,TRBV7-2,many,TGTGCCAGCAGCGACACAGGGGGTTTTGGCTACACCTTC,CASSDTGGFGYTF
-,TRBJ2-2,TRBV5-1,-,TGCGCCAGCAGCGGTGGGGCTTTGAACACCGGGGAGCTGTTTTTT,CASSGGALNTGELFF
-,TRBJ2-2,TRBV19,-,TGTGCCAGTAGACGGCGGGGGCCTGGCACCGGGGAGCTGTTTTTT,CASRRRGPGTGELFF
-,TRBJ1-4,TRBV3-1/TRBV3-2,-,TGTGCCAGCCGTAATACGGGGAATGAAAAACTGTTTTTT,CASRNTGNEKLFF
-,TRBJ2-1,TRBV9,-,TGTGCCAGCAGCCCACGCTCGCTAGCCCCGGGGGATGAGCAGTTCTTC,CASSPRSLAPGDEQFF
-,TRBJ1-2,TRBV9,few,TGTGCCAGCAGCGGACAGGTGGGGGGGGGCTATGGCTACACCTTC,CASSGQVGGGYGYTF
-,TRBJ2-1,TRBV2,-,TGTGCCAGCAGGCGGTCTTCGGGAGTCAACAATGAGCAGTTCTTC,CASRRSSGVNNEQFF
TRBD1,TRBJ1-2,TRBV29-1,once,TGCAGCGCTCACTCGGGACAGGGTTATGGCTACACCTTC,CSAHSGQGYGYTF
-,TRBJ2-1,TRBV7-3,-,TGTGCCAGCAGCTTAAGCGGGTACTCCTACAATGAGCAGTTCTTC,CASSLSGYSYNEQFF
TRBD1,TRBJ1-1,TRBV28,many,TGTGCCAGCCGACAGGGTGGGAACACTGAAGCTTTCTTT,CASRQGGNTEAFF
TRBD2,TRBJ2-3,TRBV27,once,TGTGCCAGCTCGGGTGCTAGCGGAACAGATACGCAGTATTTT,CASSGASGTDTQYF
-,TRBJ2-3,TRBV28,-,TGTGCCAGCAGTCCCCGAGATACGCAGTATTTT,CASSPRDTQYF
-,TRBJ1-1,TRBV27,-,TGTGCCAGCAGTTGGGGAGGGAACACTGAAGCTTTCTTT,CASSWGGNTEAFF
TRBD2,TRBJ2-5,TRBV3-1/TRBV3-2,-,TGTGCCAGCAGCCACAGGACTAGCGGGGAGGGGGAGACCCAGTACTTC,CASSHRTSGEGETQYF
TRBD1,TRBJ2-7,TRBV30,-,TGTGCCTGGAGTAAGACAGGGGTCTTATACGAGCAGTACTTC,CAWSKTGVLYEQYF
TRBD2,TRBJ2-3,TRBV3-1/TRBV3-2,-,TGTGCCAGCAGCCCTTGGACTAGCGGCACAGATACGCAGTATTTT,CASSPWTSGTDTQYF
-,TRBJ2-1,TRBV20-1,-,TGCAGTGCGCTGCCGGGGAACGAGCAGTTCTTC,CSALPGNEQFF
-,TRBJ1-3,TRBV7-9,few,TGTGCCAGCAGCTTAGCGGGCAGCTCTGGAAACACCATATATTTT,CASSLAGSSGNTIYF
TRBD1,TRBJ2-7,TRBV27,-,TGTGCCAGCAGTTTATTACAGGGGGACTCCTACGAGCAGTACTTC,CASSLLQGDSYEQYF
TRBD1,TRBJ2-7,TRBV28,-,TGTGCCAGCAGTAAACCCCATTGGGCAGGGGGCATTACCTACGAGCAGTACTTC,CASSKPHWAGGITYEQYF
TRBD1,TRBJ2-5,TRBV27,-,TGTGCCAGCAGTCCCCGCTCAGGGGGCCAAGAGACCCAGTACTTC,CASSPRSGGQETQYF
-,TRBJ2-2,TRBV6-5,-,TGTGCCAGCAGTCATTCGGTAGCCGGGGAGCTGTTTTTT,CASSHSVAGELFF
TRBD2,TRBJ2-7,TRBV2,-,TGTGCCAGCAGTCATGGACTAGCTAACCCCTACGAGCAGTACTTC,CASSHGLANPYEQYF
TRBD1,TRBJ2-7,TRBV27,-,TGTGCCAGCGCCGGTCAGGGGGCCCACGAGCAGTACTTC,CASAGQGAHEQYF
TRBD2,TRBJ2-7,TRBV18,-,TGTGCCAGCTCACCCCGGCTAGCGGGAGGGGTCTCCTACGAGCAGTACTTC,CASSPRLAGGVSYEQYF
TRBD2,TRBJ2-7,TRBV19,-,TGTGCCAGTAGTATTGCGGGAGGGCCTGGCGAGCAGTACTTC,CASSIAGGPGEQYF
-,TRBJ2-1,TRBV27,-,TGTGCCAGCAGTTTATCCACAGCTTACAATGAGCAGTTCTTC,CASSLSTAYNEQFF
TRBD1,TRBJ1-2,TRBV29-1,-,TGCAGCGTTGAAGATAAGGGGACAGGGGACGGCTACACCTTC,CSVEDKGTGDGYTF
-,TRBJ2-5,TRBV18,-,TGTGCCAGCTCACCAACGGAGGTGGGAGAGGGGACCCAGTACTTC,CASSPTEVGEGTQYF
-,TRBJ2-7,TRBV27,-,TGTGCCAGCAAGGCGAGACGGGAGTCCTACGAGCAGTACTTC,CASKARRESYEQYF
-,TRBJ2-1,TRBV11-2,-,TGTGCATCAGGGATTAGCATTTTAAGCTCCTACAATGAGCAGTTCTTC,CASGISILSSYNEQFF